This T cell receptor beta chain originates from a study of blood T cell repertoires in COVID-19 (dated by TCRdb to 2020 to 2022). Regarding the study in general: The collaborator samples originated in the United States, Italy and Spain and spanned the acute and convalescent phases of COVID-19. The prospective study material was composed of cDNA or gDNA derived from T cells, B-cell-depleted T cells, or PBMCs. The dataset comprised deeply sampled blood TCRbeta repertoires from subjects exposed to, actively infected with, or recovered from COVID-19. The repertoires were released in a freely available public database intended as a resource for research on the immune response to SARS-CoV-2. Samples came from the ongoing ImmuneRACE study (first 160 participants) plus 1,254 subjects from 6 global collaborators. A de-identified subject ID, COVID-19 status, age in years and sex were almost always included in the sample metadata. HLA class I and class II types, where available, came from metadata supplied by the sample provider rather than from assay-based typing.

Comments on this clone: Its antigen target is currently unknown. Per-base qualities were not stored, and no clone one base away is much larger.

A second Seattle source provided samples from volunteer blood donors who had recovered from COVID-19. The collaborating institutions used their own protocols to collect whole blood in K2EDTA tubes. Collaborator samples were shipped for TCRbeta analysis as frozen whole blood, isolated PBMCs, or DNA extracted from either sample type. V has 1 base trimmed and J has 3 bases trimmed; junction bases matching no gene number 6. The CDR3 runs 17 amino acids, cysteine and phenylalanine included. Kept here is only the CDR3 DNA, which spans 51 bases and is read in frame from base 1. As encoded in the germline V gene, CDR1 is SGHTA while CDR2 is FQGNSA. The immunoSEQ Assay, a bias-controlled multiplex PCR, was used to amplify TCRbeta CDR3 regions from genomic DNA. The published analysis was carried out like this. The number of nucleated cells in each sample was estimated by amplification of reference gene primers within the assay. To quantify the absolute abundance of each unique TCRbeta CDR3 rearrangement, sequence reads were collapsed and filtered. For each sample, productive Simpson clonality was calculated by taking the square root of Simpson's diversity index across productive rearrangements. The immuneACCESS repertoire file appears here via TCRdb, limited to in-frame rearrangements. These files lack a portion of the clones; in checked studies, under half of the deficit traces to unresolved V genes, and the cause of the others is not known. V, J and clone size are taken as reported in that table, and D and trimming were inferred from the DNA itself. Counted in this sample were about 350,000 clones; around 91% of them appeared once. Less than 3.5% of the sample belongs to the ten largest clones.

Overall study outcomes, separate from this receptor: How much clinical and demographic metadata was included differed by source and by participant, and the metadata was provided uncurated.

Rearrangement joined TRBV7-2 to TRBJ2-2; 9 bases in between match TRBD2. The source of this sequence is a woman younger than 35 who had recovered from COVID-19. Sequencing was carried out using peripheral blood. The DNA sequence is given as TGTGCCAGCAGCTTAGAGGCCCTAGCGGGATACACCGGGGAGCTGTTTTTT. This codes for CASSLEALAGYTGELFF.